This T cell receptor (beta chain) emerged from a study of cytomegalovirus exposure and HLA in healthy donors. Regarding this clone: Its antigen is currently unknown.

Findings of the study overall: TCR beta V segments were, for the most part, productive about 87% or about 30% of the time in an earlier analysis. Indistinguishable V segments such as TRBV6-2 and TRBV6-3 were excluded. TCR beta V- and J-gene trimming, according to a later analysis, was linked to a missense DCLRE1C variant.

Trimming took 2 bases from V and 2 from J, leaving 9 bases between them. Germline V gene data show CDR1 as LGHNA and CDR2 as YNFKEQ. This CDR3 comprises 14 residues. Primers included in the PCR were 60 Vbeta and 13 Jbeta primers. Method: immunoSEQ multiplex PCR; TCRdb's copy keeps in-frame clones and lacks some. In the table there are fewer than 250,000 clones, 80% to 90% of which are singletons. This clonotype was sampled from a man aged 25-40 years in good health and CMV-seronegative. The sample comprised PBMCs. The chain links TRBV4-2 to TRBJ2-5; possibly TRBD2 for D (5 bases). The CDR3 spells CASSQLVAQETQYF. CDR3 bases: TGTGCCAGCAGCCAATTGGTAGCGCAAGAGACCCAGTACTTC.